The clone carrying this T cell receptor beta chain has just a few counts. Antigen unknown. From the 5' RACE reads, TCRdb called clonotypes with MiXCR, one entry per CDR3 protein. The repertoire holds about 360,000 distinct CDR3 sequences, 10% to 15% seen once, with 20% to 25% in the top ten. This record belongs to a study of T-cell memory formation after mild COVID-19. Overall study: The study found TCR clusters largely donor specific. Findings and caveats of the study: Day 15 to 85 contractors were CD4/CD8 balanced; later expanders leaned CD4+. Pre-infection memory carried some responding clones, suggesting that cross-reactive memory joined.

Material for sequencing was PBMCs or a T cell subset sorted from them (not recorded which). The source is a man younger than 35 who had mild COVID-19 (a few samples of this study predate the infection). Cell type and time point are not known.

CDR3 amino acids: CASAVGGRGNTDTQYF. The DNA of the CDR3 is TGTGCCAGCGCCGTCGGGGGCAGGGGGAACACAGATACGCAGTATTTT. V is TRBV25-1 and J is TRBJ2-3; D is perhaps TRBD1 (7 bases). Trimming took 8 bases from V and 2 from J, leaving 20 bases between them. Germline-derived CDR1 and CDR2 are MGHDK and SYGVNS. This CDR3 comprises 16 residues.